One sample yielded the 23 T cell receptor beta chains listed below, sequenced in a study of response to subunit inactivated influenza vaccine. MiXCR, applied by TCRdb to the RT-PCR reads, yields one record per CDR3 protein. This table has about 650,000 distinct CDR3 sequences, around 14% appearing once. This specimen was PBMCs from blood, taken about 12 days after vaccination. The receptors derive from a man aged 50-59 years who received an inactivated influenza vaccine.

This clonotype has a count of ten or more. This chain connects TRBV5-6 to TRBJ2-3; D is unresolved. V dropped 1 base and J dropped 0 bases, with 3 bases sitting between them. The CDR3 has 13 amino acids. Germline V CDR1 and CDR2: SGHDT, YYEEEE. The CDR3 is CASSLKSTDTQYF. In nucleotides, the CDR3 is TGTGCCAGCAGCTTGAAAAGCACAGATACGCAGTATTTT.

V and J are TRBV6-5 and TRBJ2-7; TRBD2 is a possible D gene (6 bases). Per the germline V gene, CDR1 is MNHEY and CDR2 is SVGAGI. The CDR3 is 14 amino acids. The germline V and J ends were trimmed by 2 bases and 2 bases, with 10 bases remaining between them. The CDR3 reads CASSYRSGAYEQYF. DNA for the CDR3: TGTGCCAGCAGTTACAGATCGGGAGCCTACGAGCAGTACTTC.

The chain links TRBV7-2 to TRBJ2-1; 11 bases are shared with TRBD2. The junction had 1 base not matched to a gene; V was cut back by 1 base and J by 5 bases. The CDR3 length is 15 residues. Germline V gene lookup returns CDR1 SGHTA and CDR2 FQGNSA. The CDR3 sequence: CASSLVGLADNEQFF. CDR3 in DNA: TGTGCCAGCAGCTTAGTGGGACTAGCGGACAATGAGCAGTTCTTC.

The rearrangement links TRBV6-2 or TRBV6-3 to TRBJ2-7; weak D call: TRBD2 (5 bases). V lost 7 bases and J 4 bases, leaving 23 bases between the germline ends. The CDR3 spans 16 residues. Germline V lookup: CDR1 MNHEY, CDR2 SVGEGT. The CDR3 DNA reads as TGTGCCAGCATACGAGGAGGTCAGACCAGGATTTACGAGCAGTACTTC. This codes for CASIRGGQTRIYEQYF.

The V and J genes are TRBV20-1 and TRBJ2-1, with 9 bases lining up with TRBD2. CDR1 DFQATT and CDR2 SNEGSKA come from the germline V gene (reference sequence). The J segment lost 2 bases and the V segment lost 0 bases, leaving 5 bases of the junction unmatched. This CDR3 spans 16 amino acids. CDR3 region: CSARDWERGAYNEQFF. For the CDR3, the DNA is TGCAGTGCTAGAGATTGGGAGCGGGGGGCCTACAATGAGCAGTTCTTC.

V is TRBV7-9 and J is TRBJ2-7; D is undetermined. The length of the CDR3 is 14 residues. Germline V gene lookup returns CDR1 SEHNR and CDR2 FQNEAQ (reference sequence). V was cut by 6 bases and J by 2 bases, with 14 bases left in between. CDR3 loop: CASSPARSTYEQYF. CDR3 DNA: TGTGCCAGCAGTCCGGCGCGTAGCACCTACGAGCAGTACTTC.

The chain carries TRBV7-2 and TRBJ2-1, with a possible D match to TRBD1 (6 bases). The ends were cut back, 3 bases at V and 6 bases at J, with 12 bases in the middle. The CDR3 is made up of 14 amino acids. The germline V gene has CDR1 SGHTA and CDR2 FQGNSA. The CDR3 loop reads CASSFSEGGNEQFF. The CDR3 bases are TGTGCCAGCAGCTTTAGTGAAGGGGGCAATGAGCAGTTCTTC. Looking up the rest from reference TRBV7-2 and TRBJ2-1 gives the full variable domain: GAGVSQSPSNKVTEKGKDVELRCDPISGHTALYWYRQSLGQGLEFLIYFQGNSAPDKSGLPSDRFSAERTGGSVSTLTIQRTQQEDSAVYLCASSFSEGGNEQFFGPGTRLTVL.

The genes are TRBV5-1 and TRBJ2-7, with 7 positions matching TRBD1. CDR1 is SGHRS and CDR2 is YFSETQ in the germline V gene. Trimming cost V 0 bases and J 6 bases; bases outside gene matches: 12. This CDR3 spans 16 amino acids. The CDR3 loop is CASSLGDSSSVGEQYF. DNA of the CDR3: TGCGCCAGCAGCTTGGGGGACAGCAGTTCCGTGGGCGAGCAGTACTTC.

This clonotype was seen only a few times. The chain is built from TRBV7-2 and TRBJ2-2, with 8 bases aligning to TRBD1. Germline V gene data show CDR1 as SGHTA and CDR2 as FQGNSA. Unmatched junction bases numbered 6, after V lost 5 bases and J lost 4 bases. The CDR3 contains 15 residues. The CDR3 nucleotides are TGTGCCAGCAGCCGGACAGGGAGGACCACCGGGGAGCTGTTTTTT. This encodes CASSRTGRTTGELFF.

This clonotype has at least ten counts. J is TRBJ1-6 and V is TRBV12-3 or TRBV12-4; D is uncertain. Between the trimmed V and J ends, which lost 8 bases and 5 bases, there was a span of 16 bases. The CDR3 has 15 amino acids. The DNA for the CDR3 is TGTGCCAGCCCGGATGCCCACCTACATAATTCACCCCTCCACTTT. It codes for CASPDAHLHNSPLHF.

The chain is built from TRBV12-3 or TRBV12-4 and TRBJ2-7, with 10 positions matching TRBD1. Trimming at V came to 6 bases and at J to 2 bases, leaving 7 bases not matched to a gene. This CDR3 comprises 15 residues. The CDR3 nucleotides are TGTGCCAGCAGCGCGGACAGGGGGGGACCCTACGAGCAGTACTTC. Translated: CASSADRGGPYEQYF.

The chain has TRBV27 and TRBJ1-6; D remains unclear. The germline V gene encodes CDR1 MNHEY and CDR2 SMNVEV (reference sequence). With 4 bases removed from V and 5 bases from J, the gap between germline ends came to 9 bases. CDR3 length: 14 residues. The CDR3 sequence is CASSSYTDNSPLHF. As DNA, the CDR3 is TGTGCCAGCAGTTCATACACTGATAATTCACCCCTCCACTTT.

The chain uses TRBV9 and TRBJ2-3, with 8 bases matching TRBD1. The CDR3 is 17 residues long. Germline-derived CDR1 and CDR2 are SGDLS and YYNGEE. The V and J ends lost 3 bases and 1 base, in that order; junction bases with no gene match: 10. CDR3 loop: CASSGQGASTGTDTQYF. In DNA, the CDR3 is TGTGCCAGCAGCGGTCAGGGGGCGTCTACCGGCACAGATACGCAGTATTTT. Drawing the rest from reference TRBV9 and TRBJ2-3, the complete variable domain is DSGVTQTPKHLITATGQRVTLRCSPRSGDLSVYWYQQSLDQGLQFLIQYYNGEERAKGNILERFSAQQFPDLHSELNLSSLELGDSALYFCASSGQGASTGTDTQYFGPGTRLTVL.

This clonotype appeared a few times. This rearrangement joins TRBV5-1 to TRBJ1-1; D may be TRBD1 (5 bases). Germline loops: CDR1 SGHRS, CDR2 YFSETQ. V gave up 4 bases and J gave up 0 bases, with 10 bases separating them. The CDR3 is 14 residues long. CDR3 nucleotides: TGCGCCAGCAGCGCGACGACAGTGAACACTGAAGCTTTCTTT. Its translation is CASSATTVNTEAFF.

This clonotype showed up just a few times. V gene TRBV7-6 combines with J gene TRBJ2-7, with TRBD2 identical over 7 bases. Losses at the gene ends were 4 bases for V and 5 bases for J; bases not matched to a gene: 17. Germline V CDR1 and CDR2: SGHVS, FNYEAQ. The CDR3 contains 17 residues. DNA of the CDR3: TGTGCCAGCAGCTACCATCTGGGCGGCGGGAGAGTGAACGAGCAGTACTTC. Protein: CASSYHLGGGRVNEQYF.

This sequence joins TRBV27 and TRBJ2-7; possibly TRBD2 for D (5 bases). Germline CDR1 MNHEY, CDR2 SMNVEV (reference sequence). The CDR3 is 15 residues long. Trimming left V 4 bases short and J 0 bases short, with 13 bases between. CDR3 in DNA: TGTGCCAGCAGTTGCCGGGATTTGAGCTCCTACGAGCAGTACTTC. Translation gives CASSCRDLSSYEQYF.

In its sample, this clonotype was seen a few times. V is TRBV4-1 and J is TRBJ2-1, with TRBD2 matching 12 bases. Germline V gives CDR1 MGHRA, CDR2 YSYEKL. The CDR3 consists of 17 residues. Trimming at V came to 3 bases and at J to 2 bases, leaving 5 bases not matched to a gene. DNA for the CDR3: TGCGCCAGCAGCCAGGCCCCTAGCGGGGGGGCCTACAATGAGCAGTTCTTC. Translated, it gives CASSQAPSGGAYNEQFF.

The V call is TRBV29-1, the J call TRBJ1-1; D gene unclear. Trimming left V 4 bases short and J 1 base short, with 4 bases between. The CDR3 length is 11 residues. From germline, CDR1 is SQVTM and CDR2 ANQGSEA. The CDR3 nucleotides are TGCAGCGTTGTTCAGAACACTGAAGCTTTCTTT. Amino acids: CSVVQNTEAFF.

The rearrangement links TRBV30 to TRBJ2-7; D is perhaps TRBD2 (6 bases). From germline, CDR1 is GTSNPN and CDR2 SVGIG (reference sequence). This CDR3 comprises 16 residues. Trimming removed 3 bases at V and 7 bases at J, with 25 bases between. CDR3 amino acids: CAWRQERRGTDGEQYF. The CDR3, as DNA: TGTGCCTGGAGACAGGAGAGGAGGGGCACCGATGGTGAGCAGTACTTC.

V and J are TRBV12-3 or TRBV12-4 and TRBJ1-1; unclear D gene. V dropped 4 bases and J dropped 1 base, with 22 bases sitting between them. CDR3 length equals 18 residues. Here the CDR3 DNA reads TGTGCCAGCAGTTATCCGGAGTGGACCCCAAACCCGAACACTGAAGCTTTCTTT. Its translation is CASSYPEWTPNPNTEAFF.

This clonotype showed up just a few times. The gene calls are TRBV2 and TRBJ1-5; 10 bases map to TRBD1. The trim removed 4 bases at V and 9 bases at J, leaving 9 bases unmatched. CDR3 length equals 15 residues. Germline V CDR1 and CDR2: SNHLY, FYNNEI. The CDR3 loop is CASSAAGTGVRPQHF. CDR3 DNA: TGTGCCAGCAGTGCAGCCGGGACAGGGGTTCGGCCCCAGCATTTT.

Only a few counts were recorded for this clonotype. This chain joins TRBV18 and TRBJ2-1, with D maybe TRBD1 (6 bases). CDR1 is KGHSH, CDR2 LQKENI, per germline. The CDR3 runs 13 residues. Trimming cost V 4 bases and J 7 bases, with 11 bases left between them. The CDR3 loop is CASSLGHTNEQFF. DNA for the CDR3: TGTGCCAGCTCACTGGGACACACAAATGAGCAGTTCTTC.

CDR3 nucleotide sequence: TGTGCCAGCAGCCAAGAGGTAGCGGGGGGGCTTTACGAGCAGTACTTC. Translating it yields CASSQEVAGGLYEQYF. V usage is TRBV4-2 and J usage is TRBJ2-7; 11 bases are a match to TRBD2. The CDR3 has 16 amino acids. The V gene end was trimmed by 0 bases and the J gene end by 4 bases; junction bases not matched to a gene: 5. Germline CDR1 LGHNA, CDR2 YNFKEQ.